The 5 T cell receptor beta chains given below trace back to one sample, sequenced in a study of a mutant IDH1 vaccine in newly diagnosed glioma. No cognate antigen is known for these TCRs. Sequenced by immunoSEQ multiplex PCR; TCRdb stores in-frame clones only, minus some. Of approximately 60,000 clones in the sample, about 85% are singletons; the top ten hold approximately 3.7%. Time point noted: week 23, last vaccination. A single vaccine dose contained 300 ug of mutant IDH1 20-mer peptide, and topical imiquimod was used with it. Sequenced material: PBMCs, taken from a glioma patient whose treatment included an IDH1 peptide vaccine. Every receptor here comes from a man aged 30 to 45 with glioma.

The CDR3 spells CASSEMAVGTEAFF. CDR3 DNA sequence: TGTGCCAGCAGTGAAATGGCGGTTGGGACTGAAGCTTTCTTT. The chain employs TRBV2 and TRBJ1-1; D unclear. The ends were cut back, 2 bases at V and 5 bases at J, with 12 bases in the middle. The length of the CDR3 is 14 residues. Germline CDR1 and CDR2: SNHLY and FYNNEI.

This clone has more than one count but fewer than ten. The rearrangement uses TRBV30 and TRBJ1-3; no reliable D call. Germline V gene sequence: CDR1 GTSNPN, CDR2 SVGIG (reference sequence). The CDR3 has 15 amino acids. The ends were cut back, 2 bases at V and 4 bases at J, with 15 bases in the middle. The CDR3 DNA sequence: TGTGCCTGGAGTTCTCCCGAAGGGTTCGGAAACACCATATATTTT. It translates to CAWSSPEGFGNTIYF.

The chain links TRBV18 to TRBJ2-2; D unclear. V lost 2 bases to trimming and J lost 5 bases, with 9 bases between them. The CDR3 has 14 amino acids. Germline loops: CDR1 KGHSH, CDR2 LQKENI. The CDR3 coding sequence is TGTGCCAGCTCACCAATAGACAATACCGGGGAGCTGTTTTTT. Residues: CASSPIDNTGELFF.

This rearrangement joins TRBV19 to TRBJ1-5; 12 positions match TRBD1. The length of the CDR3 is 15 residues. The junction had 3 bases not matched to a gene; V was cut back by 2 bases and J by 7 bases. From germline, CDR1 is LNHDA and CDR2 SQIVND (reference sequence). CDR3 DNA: TGTGCCAGTAGTATACTGGGACAGGGGGCCCAGCCCCAGCATTTT. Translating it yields CASSILGQGAQPQHF. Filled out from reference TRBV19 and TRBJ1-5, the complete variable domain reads DGGITQSPKYLFRKEGQNVTLSCEQNLNHDAMYWYRQDPGQGLRLIYYSQIVNDFQKGDIAEGYSVSREKKESFPLTVTSAQKNPTAFYLCASSILGQGAQPQHFGDGTRLSIL.

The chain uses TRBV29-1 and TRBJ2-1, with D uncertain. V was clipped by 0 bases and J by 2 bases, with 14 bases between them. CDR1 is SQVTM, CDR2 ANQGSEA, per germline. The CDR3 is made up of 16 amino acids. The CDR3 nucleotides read TGCAGCGTTGAAGACTTAGAGGCCCTCACCTACAATGAGCAGTTCTTC. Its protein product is CSVEDLEALTYNEQFF.